The 21 T cell receptor beta chains given below trace back to one sample, sequenced in a study of blood T cell repertoires in COVID-19. Assay: immunoSEQ multiplex PCR; the TCRdb copy retains only in-frame clones and omits some. The data contain hundreds of thousands of clones, approximately 90% of them singletons. The sample was peripheral blood. These TCRs come from a woman between 18 and 29 years old with acute or convalescent COVID-19.

On this clone itself: One end of the junction varies from germline; a read error may be responsible. The chain recombines TRBV4-1 with TRBJ1-4; no reliable D call. The CDR3 loop spans 13 amino acids. Germline CDR1 and CDR2: MGHRA and YSYEKL. CDR3 coding DNA: TGCGCCAGCCGCCAAGGGTCGGGGGAAAAACTGTTTTTT. Translated, it gives CASRQGSGEKLFF.

This chain joins TRBV12-1 and TRBJ1-1; TRBD1 is the table's D call, not checked against the DNA. TRBV12-1 is deemed a pseudogene. CDR3 size: 13 residues. This CDR3 is CYRVGTMNTEAFF. In nucleotides, the CDR3 is TGTTACAGGGTCGGAACCATGAACACTGAAGCTTTCTTT.

V gene TRBV2 combines with J gene TRBJ1-1, with 9 bases fitting TRBD1. Germline CDR1 SNHLY, CDR2 FYNNEI. V lost 7 bases, J lost 4 bases, and 10 bases stayed unmatched. The CDR3 consists of 15 residues. As DNA, the CDR3 is TGTGCCAGCAAAAAGGGACAGGGAAGGACCACTGAAGCTTTCTTT. The encoded protein is CASKKGQGRTTEAFF.

This sequence joins TRBV27 and TRBJ1-1; possible D gene TRBD1, 6 bases. Germline loops: CDR1 MNHEY, CDR2 SMNVEV (reference sequence). This CDR3 region has 15 residues. Trimming shortened V by 3 bases and J by 4 bases, and 15 bases separated the two germline ends. CDR3 sequence: CASSLSRGGGTEAFF. The CDR3, as DNA: TGTGCCAGCAGTTTGTCCAGGGGAGGGGGCACTGAAGCTTTCTTT.

The chain joins TRBV19 to TRBJ2-5; a possible D gene is TRBD1 (5 bases). V was cut by 3 bases and J by 4 bases, with 12 bases left in between. Germline lookup yields CDR1 LNHDA and CDR2 SQIVND (reference sequence). The CDR3 spans 14 residues. CDR3 bases: TGTGCCAGTAGTATTGGCAGGGATCTAGAGACCCAGTACTTC. Its translation: CASSIGRDLETQYF. Looking up the rest from reference TRBV19 and TRBJ2-5 gives the full variable domain: DGGITQSPKYLFRKEGQNVTLSCEQNLNHDAMYWYRQDPGQGLRLIYYSQIVNDFQKGDIAEGYSVSREKKESFPLTVTSAQKNPTAFYLCASSIGRDLETQYFGPGTRLLVL.

V and J are TRBV5-1 and TRBJ1-2; D possibly corresponds to TRBD1 (6 bases). Trimming stripped 0 bases from V and 1 base from J, with 16 bases between. The V gene's germline CDR1 is SGHRS and CDR2 YFSETQ. The CDR3 is 17 residues long. The CDR3 sequence: CASSLGRWDIDNYGYTF. The CDR3 DNA sequence: TGCGCCAGCAGCTTGGGAAGGTGGGACATCGATAACTATGGCTACACCTTC.

The CDR3 loop is CASSLGFWDRGFGTEAFF. The DNA for the CDR3 is TGTGCCAGCAGCTTAGGATTTTGGGACAGGGGGTTTGGCACTGAAGCTTTCTTT. The V call is TRBV7-6, the J call TRBJ1-1; 11 positions agree with TRBD1. Germline CDR1 reads SGHVS; CDR2 reads FNYEAQ. The CDR3 loop spans 18 amino acids. V lost 1 base to trimming and J lost 4 bases; unmatched junction nucleotides: 11.

J is TRBJ1-4 and V is TRBV5-5, with 9 nucleotides matching TRBD1. Looked up from germline, CDR1 is SGHKS and CDR2 is YYEKEE (reference sequence). The CDR3 runs 16 residues. The J segment lost 4 bases and the V segment lost 3 bases, leaving 7 bases of the junction unmatched. This CDR3 is CASSWDRALGNEKLFF. For the CDR3, the DNA is TGTGCCAGCAGCTGGGACAGGGCTCTGGGTAATGAAAAACTGTTTTTT.

This clone was detected a few times. J is TRBJ1-2 and V is TRBV5-1, with 8 bases identical to TRBD1. The CDR3 consists of 14 residues. The V gene end was trimmed by 4 bases and the J gene end by 5 bases; junction bases not matched to a gene: 7. Germline lookup yields CDR1 SGHRS and CDR2 YFSETQ. The CDR3 coding sequence is TGCGCCAGCAGCGAACCAGGGGGCGGGTATGGCTACACCTTC. Translated, it gives CASSEPGGGYGYTF.

The rearrangement links TRBV29-1 to TRBJ1-2; D gene uncertain. The CDR3 runs 13 residues. Trimming took off 0 bases at V and 10 bases at J, with 15 bases between the two ends. The germline V gene encodes CDR1 SQVTM and CDR2 ANQGSEA. CDR3 coding DNA: TGCAGCGTTGAAGACACAGTGCCTATAGACTACACCTTC. This translates into CSVEDTVPIDYTF.

The chain links TRBV10-3 to TRBJ1-2; D unresolved. CDR1 is ENHRY, CDR2 SYGVKD, per germline. V was pared by 3 bases and J by 2 bases, with 7 bases between. The CDR3 runs 13 residues. CDR3 in amino acids: CAISEQPNYGYTF. The CDR3 region has the DNA TGTGCCATCAGTGAACAACCAAACTATGGCTACACCTTC.

The V call is TRBV30, the J call TRBJ2-3; 7 bases align to TRBD1. Trimming removed 1 base from V and 1 base from J; junction bases left unmatched: 5. The CDR3 contains 15 residues. Germline V gene data show CDR1 as GTSNPN and CDR2 as SVGIG (reference sequence). The CDR3 sequence is CAWSAYRGGTDTQYF. The CDR3 coding sequence is TGTGCCTGGAGTGCGTACAGGGGTGGCACAGATACGCAGTATTTT.

The chain joins TRBV6-5 to TRBJ1-2; D might be TRBD1 (6 bases). V lost 0 bases and J 5 bases, leaving 13 bases between the germline ends. The germline CDR1 and CDR2 sequences are MNHEY and SVGAGI. The CDR3 covers 15 residues. This chain's CDR3 is CASSYSLSGAYGYTF. The CDR3 DNA reads as TGTGCCAGCAGTTACTCATTGTCAGGGGCGTATGGCTACACCTTC.

This chain uses TRBV2 with TRBJ1-5; 9 bases line up with TRBD1. CDR1 and CDR2 from the germline V gene are SNHLY and FYNNEI. CDR3 length: 19 residues. The V segment lost 5 bases and the J segment 3 bases; nucleotides outside the gene matches: 17. In DNA form, the CDR3 reads TGTGCCAGCAGTACCCTCCTCTTACAGGGGGCGAGTAACAATCAGCCCCAGCATTTT. Translating it yields CASSTLLLQGASNNQPQHF.

This chain joins TRBV21-1 and TRBJ1-2; the listed D gene, TRBD1, was not tested against the DNA. TRBV21-1 is an annotated pseudogene. This CDR3 comprises 15 residues. The CDR3 protein is CASSSRRDRICGYTF. Written as DNA, the CDR3 is TGTGCCAGCAGCAGCCGCCGGGACAGGATTTGCGGCTACACCTTC.

This sequence joins TRBV5-1 and TRBJ1-6, with D hard to call. V was trimmed by 4 bases and J by 0 bases, leaving 8 bases between them. CDR3 length equals 15 residues. Germline V gives CDR1 SGHRS, CDR2 YFSETQ. CDR3 in DNA: TGCGCCAGCAGCCTAGGCCACTCCTATAATTCACCCCTCCACTTT. Protein sequence: CASSLGHSYNSPLHF.

Only a few counts were recorded for this clone. This chain links TRBV28 with TRBJ1-5; a weak D match, TRBD1 (5 bases). Germline values: CDR1 MDHEN, CDR2 SYDVKM. The ends were cut back, 7 bases at V and 7 bases at J, with 20 bases in the middle. The CDR3 length is 15 residues. Here the CDR3 reads CASNPGGGKGQPQHF. CDR3 DNA: TGTGCCAGCAATCCCGGGGGAGGGAAAGGGCAGCCCCAGCATTTT.

This chain's CDR3 is CASSRNRETYNEQFF. Written as DNA, the CDR3 is TGTGCCAGCTCCCGTAACAGGGAAACCTACAATGAGCAGTTCTTC. The J gene is TRBJ2-1, the V gene TRBV18; a possible D gene is TRBD1 (6 bases). Trimming cost V 6 bases and J 2 bases, with 14 bases left between them. Germline CDR1 reads KGHSH; CDR2 reads LQKENI. The CDR3 length is 15 residues.

This rearrangement joins TRBV6-6 to TRBJ1-4; D is ambiguous. CDR3 length equals 14 residues. Germline CDR1 and CDR2: MNHNY and SVGAGI (reference sequence). The V and J ends lost 4 bases and 5 bases respectively, with 11 bases between them. CDR3 sequence: CASSLPGANEKLFF. The CDR3 nucleotides read TGTGCCAGCAGTTTACCGGGAGCAAATGAAAAACTGTTTTTT.

This clone was observed a handful of times. The chain combines TRBV27 with TRBJ1-2; D gene unclear. This CDR3 spans 13 amino acids. The V end was cut by 2 bases, the J end by 2 bases, with 6 bases between. The germline gives CDR1 MNHEY, CDR2 SMNVEV (reference sequence). Written as DNA, the CDR3 is TGTGCCAGCAGTTTAGGACTGAACTATGGCTACACCTTC. Its translation: CASSLGLNYGYTF.

V usage is TRBV7-9 and J usage is TRBJ1-2; 7 bases match TRBD1. The trim removed 4 bases at V and 4 bases at J, leaving 9 bases unmatched. CDR3 size: 15 residues. The V gene's germline CDR1 is SEHNR and CDR2 FQNEAQ (reference sequence). CDR3 nucleotides: TGTGCCAGCAGCTCCCCAACAGGGGCGGCCTATGGCTACACCTTC. It codes for CASSSPTGAAYGYTF.